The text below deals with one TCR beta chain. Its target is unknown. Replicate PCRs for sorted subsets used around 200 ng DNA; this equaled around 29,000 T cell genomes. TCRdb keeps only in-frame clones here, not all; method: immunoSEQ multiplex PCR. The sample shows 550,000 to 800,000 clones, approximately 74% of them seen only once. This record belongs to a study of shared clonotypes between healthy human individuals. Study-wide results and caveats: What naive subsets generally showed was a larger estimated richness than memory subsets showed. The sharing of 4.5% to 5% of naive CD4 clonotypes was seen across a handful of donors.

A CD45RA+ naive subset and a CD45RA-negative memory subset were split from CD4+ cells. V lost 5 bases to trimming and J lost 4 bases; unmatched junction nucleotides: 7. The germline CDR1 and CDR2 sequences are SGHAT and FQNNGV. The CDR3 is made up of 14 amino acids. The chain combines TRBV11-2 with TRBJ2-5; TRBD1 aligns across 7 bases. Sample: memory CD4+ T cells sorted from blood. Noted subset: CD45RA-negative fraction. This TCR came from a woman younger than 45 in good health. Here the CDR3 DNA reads TGTGCCAGCAGCCTGGACAGGTCGACAGAGACCCAGTACTTC. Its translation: CASSLDRSTETQYF.